The 7 T cell receptor beta chains given below trace back to one sample, sequenced in a study of regulatory and conventional T cells in RAG deficiency. Sequenced by immunoSEQ multiplex PCR; TCRdb stores in-frame clones only, minus some. The sample shows around 20,000 clones, roughly 93% of them seen only once. Conventional CD4+ T cells were sorted from blood as CD25-low CD127-high cells. This sample also belongs to another study, concerning regulatory T cells. That paper adds: The primer mix had 52 TRBV and 13 TRBJ primers.

Source material: CD4+ T cells sorted from blood. Receptor source: a human donor in good health.

The rearrangement joins TRBV5-1 to TRBJ2-7; weak D call: TRBD2 (6 bases). Trimming took 5 bases from V and 0 from J, leaving 15 bases between them. CDR3 length: 15 residues. Germline assignment: CDR1 SGHRS and CDR2 YFSETQ. The CDR3 region is CASRWDFTSSYEQYF. The CDR3 coding sequence is TGCGCCAGCAGGTGGGACTTCACTAGCTCCTACGAGCAGTACTTC.

In this sample, this clone turned up once. The rearrangement links TRBV2 to TRBJ1-3; the match to TRBD1 covers 8 bases. Germline V gives CDR1 SNHLY, CDR2 FYNNEI. This CDR3 comprises 14 residues. The ends lost 8 bases at V and 0 bases at J; junction bases unmatched: 3. The CDR3 DNA is TGTGCCAGCGGGGACAGGAACTCTGGAAACACCATATATTTT. This encodes CASGDRNSGNTIYF.

This clone was recorded only once. The chain combines TRBV6-5 with TRBJ2-2; 8 nucleotides align to TRBD2. The J segment lost 2 bases and the V segment lost 6 bases, leaving 5 bases of the junction unmatched. The CDR3 totals 15 residues. Germline CDR1 and CDR2: MNHEY and SVGAGI. CDR3 loop: CASSSSGVNTGELFF. CDR3 nucleotide sequence: TGTGCCAGCAGCAGTAGCGGGGTAAACACCGGGGAGCTGTTTTTT.

The chain combines TRBV9 with TRBJ2-5, with D possibly matching TRBD1 (7 bases). The ends were cut back, 3 bases at V and 5 bases at J, with 17 bases in the middle. From germline, CDR1 is SGDLS and CDR2 YYNGEE. This CDR3 region has 15 residues. As DNA, the CDR3 is TGTGCCAGCAGCGCCTACCAGGGGGGCGGGGAGACCCAGTACTTC. Translating it yields CASSAYQGGGETQYF.

The CDR3 bases are TGTGCCAGTAGTATAGAGCAGGGAGTAAAGACCTACGAGCAGTACTTC. This translates into CASSIEQGVKTYEQYF. The chain employs TRBV19 and TRBJ2-7, with D possibly being TRBD1 or TRBD2 (5 bases each). CDR1 and CDR2 from the germline V gene are LNHDA and SQIVND (reference sequence). Trimming removed 0 bases from V and 2 bases from J, with 14 bases in between. The length of the CDR3 is 16 residues.

J is TRBJ1-1 and V is TRBV5-1; a weak D match, TRBD1 (5 bases). CDR3 length: 14 residues. CDR1 SGHRS and CDR2 YFSETQ come from the germline V gene. V was cut by 4 bases and J by 2 bases, with 12 bases left in between. CDR3 loop: CASSPGTANTEAFF. The CDR3 DNA reads as TGCGCCAGCAGCCCGGGGACGGCTAACACTGAAGCTTTCTTT.

The V and J genes are TRBV9 and TRBJ1-4; possibly TRBD1 for D (5 bases). Germline V gene lookup returns CDR1 SGDLS and CDR2 YYNGEE. The CDR3 is 14 amino acids. Between the trimmed V and J ends, which lost 2 bases and 2 bases, there was a span of 7 bases. The CDR3 here is CASSVTDTNEKLFF. Written as DNA, the CDR3 is TGTGCCAGCAGCGTGACAGACACTAATGAAAAACTGTTTTTT.